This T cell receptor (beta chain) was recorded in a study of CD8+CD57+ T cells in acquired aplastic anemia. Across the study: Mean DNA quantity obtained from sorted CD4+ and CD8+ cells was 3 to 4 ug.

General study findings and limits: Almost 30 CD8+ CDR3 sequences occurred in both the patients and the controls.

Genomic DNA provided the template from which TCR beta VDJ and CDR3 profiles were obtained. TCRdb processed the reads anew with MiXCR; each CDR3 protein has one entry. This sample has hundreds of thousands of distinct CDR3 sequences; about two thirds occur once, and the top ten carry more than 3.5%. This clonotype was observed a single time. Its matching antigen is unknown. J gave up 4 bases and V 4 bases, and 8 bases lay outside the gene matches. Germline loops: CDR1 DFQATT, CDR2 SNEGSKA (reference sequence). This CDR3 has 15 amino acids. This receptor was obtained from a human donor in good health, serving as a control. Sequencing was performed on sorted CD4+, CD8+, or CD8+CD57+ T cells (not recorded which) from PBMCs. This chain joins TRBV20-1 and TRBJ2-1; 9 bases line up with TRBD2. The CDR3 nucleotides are TGCAGTGCTATGTTAGCGACTAGCGGTTACAATGAGCAGTTCTTC. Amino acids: CSAMLATSGYNEQFF.